A single sample is the source of the 20 T cell receptor beta chains below, sequenced in a study of metastatic and nonmetastatic thyroid tumors. TCRdb re-analyzed the PCR reads using MiXCR. The sample gives approximately 10,000 clones, roughly 14% of which show up once; roughly 5% is in the top ten. Nobody among the patients had been given any treatment before thyroid surgery. Sequencing was carried out using blood. These receptor sequences come from a female donor with papillary thyroid cancer or a benign thyroid nodule (not recorded which). Some clones in this sample may be carry-over from other donors' samples.

This clone was detected ten times or more. This CDR3 is CANEGQMEDQGNGYTF. The CDR3, as DNA: TGTGCAAACGAGGGACAGATGGAGGATCAAGGAAATGGCTACACCTTC. The chain has TRBV2 and TRBJ1-2; 7 nucleotides line up with TRBD1. CDR1 and CDR2 (germline): SNHLY, FYNNEI. The CDR3 sequence is 16 residues long.

This clone is medium-sized within its sample. The chain couples TRBV27 to TRBJ1-5, with D perhaps TRBD1 (5 bases). V lost 3 bases to trimming and J lost 4 bases, with 7 bases between them. Per germline, CDR1 MNHEY and CDR2 SMNVEV (reference sequence). This CDR3 comprises 13 residues. The CDR3 coding sequence is TGTGCCAGCAGTTTTGGGGGTAATCAGCCCCAGCATTTT. Translation: CASSFGGNQPQHF.

Points on this clone: One end of the junction does not line up with germline, which may come from a read error. The gene calls are TRBV4-1 and TRBJ2-1; perhaps TRBD1 as D (5 bases). This CDR3 spans 14 amino acids. Germline V lookup: CDR1 MGHRA, CDR2 YSYEKL. The CDR3 bases are TGCGCCAGCAGCCAAGTAGGGGCGAGGAATGATCAGTTCTTC. It translates to CASSQVGARNDQFF.

By share, this clone counts as medium-sized. The chain is built from TRBV28 and TRBJ1-2; TRBD1 matches 7 bases. V lost 5 bases, J lost 7 bases, and 4 bases stayed unmatched. This CDR3 comprises 12 residues. CDR1 and CDR2 (germline): MDHEN, SYDVKM. The CDR3 DNA follows: TGTGCCAGCAGTCCTGACAGGGTTGGCTACACCTTC. Translated: CASSPDRVGYTF.

By share of the sample, this clone is medium-sized. CDR3 region: CASSSQTGYNEQFF. CDR3 nucleotides: TGTGCCAGCAGCTCCCAGACAGGTTACAATGAGCAGTTCTTC. The chain combines TRBV7-2 with TRBJ2-1; tentative D call: TRBD1 (6 bases). With 4 bases removed from V and 4 bases from J, the gap between germline ends came to 11 bases. Per the germline V gene, CDR1 is SGHTA and CDR2 is FQGNSA. The CDR3 contains 14 residues.

The chain joins TRBV3-1 to TRBJ2-7, with 14 bases aligning to TRBD2. Germline values: CDR1 LGHDT, CDR2 YNNKEL (reference sequence). V dropped 1 base and J dropped 4; count of bases not matched to a gene: 6. The CDR3 length is 17 residues. The CDR3 loop reads CASSQVTSGRVQYEQYF. DNA for the CDR3: TGTGCCAGCAGCCAAGTGACTAGCGGGAGGGTTCAATACGAGCAGTACTTC.

This chain links TRBV28 with TRBJ1-5; perhaps TRBD1 as D (5 bases). The CDR3 length is 14 residues. V was cut by 7 bases and J by 13 bases, with 23 bases left in between. The germline CDR1 and CDR2 sequences are MDHEN and SYDVKM. The CDR3 nucleotides read TGTGCCAGCACCCAAGGGGTTTTCAATCAGACACAGCATTTT. Translated, it gives CASTQGVFNQTQHF. The complete variable domain, with remaining parts taken from reference TRBV28 and TRBJ1-5, reads DVKVTQSSRYLVKRTGEKVFLECVQDMDHENMFWYRQDPGLGLRLIYFSYDVKMKEKGDIPEGYSVSREKKERFSLILESASTNQTSMYLCASTQGVFNQTQHFGDGTRLSIL.

This clone has at least ten counts. The CDR3 DNA sequence: TGTGCCAGCTCTCGGGAGGCGTTACAGCCCCAGCATTTT. It is translated as CASSREALQPQHF. The chain uses TRBV18 and TRBJ1-5; D not resolved. Germline V gene lookup returns CDR1 KGHSH and CDR2 LQKENI. This CDR3 is built from 13 residues. V was pared by 6 bases and J by 7 bases, with 13 bases between.

This clone was counted ten times or more. The gene calls are TRBV7-2 and TRBJ2-4, with a possible D match to TRBD1 (5 bases). The CDR3 has 15 residues. V was trimmed by 1 base and J by 7 bases, leaving 14 bases between them. Germline CDR1 and CDR2: SGHTA and FQGNSA. CDR3 loop: CASSLGPLAGNIQYF. The CDR3 DNA reads as TGTGCCAGCAGCTTAGGTCCCTTAGCAGGGAACATTCAGTACTTC.

V usage is TRBV2 and J usage is TRBJ2-2; D is unclear. Trimming left V 5 bases short and J 5 bases short, with 12 bases between. CDR1 and CDR2 (germline): SNHLY, FYNNEI. The CDR3 totals 14 residues. As DNA, the CDR3 is TGTGCCAGCAGTACGAATGGTGGGACCGGGGAGCTGTTTTTT. Protein product: CASSTNGGTGELFF.

This clone was recorded many times. The chain recombines TRBV7-6 with TRBJ2-5, with 11 nucleotides matching TRBD2. This CDR3 contains 15 residues. V shed 5 bases and J 5 bases; nucleotides not matched to a gene: 7. CDR1 and CDR2 from the germline V gene are SGHVS and FNYEAQ. The DNA for the CDR3 is TGTGCCAGCAGCCCCCGGGCTAGCGGGAGGGAGACCCAGTACTTC. Its translation: CASSPRASGRETQYF.

This clone was seen only once. Compared with germline, one end of the junction differs, possibly owing to a read error. The gene calls are TRBV5-1 and TRBJ2-3; TRBD2 agrees at 11 bases. The length of the CDR3 is 16 residues. Germline lookup yields CDR1 SGHRS and CDR2 YFSETQ. CDR3 sequence: CASSLAYSGRVDTQYF. CDR3 sequence (DNA): TGCGCTAGCAGCTTGGCCTATAGCGGGAGGGTAGATACGCAGTATTTT.

The sample holds a few counts of this clone. This same CDR3 is encoded by further DNA sequences in the sample. The chain carries TRBV5-4 and TRBJ1-1; no reliable D call. This CDR3 comprises 13 residues. V lost 1 base and J lost 1, with 5 bases in between. Germline V CDR1 and CDR2: SGHNT, YYREEE (reference sequence). The CDR3 is CASSLMRNTEAFF. The CDR3 nucleotides are TGTGCCAGCAGCTTGATGCGGAACACTGAAGCTTTCTTT.

This clone was counted many times. A much larger clone lies one base from this, so it may be a read error. The gene calls are TRBV6-2 or TRBV6-3 and TRBJ1-1; 7 bases agree with TRBD1. CDR3 length: 12 residues. Germline lookup yields CDR1 MNHEY and CDR2 SVGEGT. The DNA for the CDR3 is TGTGCCAGCGGTTACGACAGGGTACGAGCTTTCTTT. Its protein is CASGYDRVRAFF.

This clone was seen a handful of times. The chain couples TRBV5-1 to TRBJ2-7, with 7 bases lining up with TRBD1. This CDR3 region has 15 residues. In germline, CDR1 is SGHRS, CDR2 YFSETQ. Unmatched junction bases numbered 11, after V lost 5 bases and J lost 3 bases. The CDR3 sequence: CASSGGGDRYYEQYF. The CDR3 DNA sequence: TGCGCCAGCAGTGGGGGTGGGGACAGATACTACGAGCAGTACTTC. Drawing the rest from reference TRBV5-1 and TRBJ2-7, the complete variable domain is KAGVTQTPRYLIKTRGQQVTLSCSPISGHRSVSWYQQTPGQGLQFLFEYFSETQRNKGNFPGRFSGRQFSNSRSEMNVSTLELGDSALYLCASSGGGDRYYEQYFGPGTRLTVT.

By sample fraction, this clone is large. The chain couples TRBV6-2 or TRBV6-3 to TRBJ1-2, with D possibly matching TRBD1 (5 bases). The germline V gene encodes CDR1 MNHEY and CDR2 SVGEGT. The CDR3 spans 15 residues. V was pared by 2 bases and J by 6 bases, with 16 bases between. Written as DNA, the CDR3 is TGTGCCAGCAGTTACCCTGGGACTTTGGACGATGGCTACACCTTC. Protein: CASSYPGTLDDGYTF.

This clone was picked up a small number of times. The CDR3 DNA reads as TGTGCCAGTACCGACCGATTAAACTATGGCTACACCTTC. This encodes CASTDRLNYGYTF. The chain employs TRBV19 and TRBJ1-2; D gene unclear. V lost 7 bases and J lost 2, with 11 bases in between. The CDR3 has 13 amino acids. Germline CDR1 reads LNHDA; CDR2 reads SQIVND (reference sequence).

At least ten counts were recorded for this clone. CDR3: CASSTGGQIAKNIQYF. CDR3 DNA sequence: TGTGCCAGCAGTACTGGGGGACAGATAGCCAAAAACATTCAGTACTTC. The J gene is TRBJ2-4, the V gene TRBV6-5, with 7 bases lining up with TRBD1. CDR3 size: 16 residues. Germline V gives CDR1 MNHEY, CDR2 SVGAGI. Losses at the gene ends were 5 bases for V and 0 bases for J; bases not matched to a gene: 7.

This clone was detected many times. The V call is TRBV3-1, the J call TRBJ1-1; 9 bases agree with TRBD1. Germline V gene data show CDR1 as LGHDT and CDR2 as YNNKEL (reference sequence). V trimming: 1 base; J trimming: 4 bases; junction bases outside the gene matches: 1. This CDR3 comprises 14 residues. The CDR3 bases are TGTGCCAGCAGCCAAGGGACAGGGGTCACTGAAGCTTTCTTT. It codes for CASSQGTGVTEAFF.

This clone has just a few counts. The chain is built from TRBV7-9 and TRBJ1-1; no clear D. Per germline, CDR1 SEHNR and CDR2 FQNEAQ (reference sequence). V was cut by 3 bases and J by 8 bases, with 7 bases left in between. The length of the CDR3 is 11 residues. As DNA, the CDR3 is TGTGCCAGCAGCTTCGGGGAGGAAGCTTTCTTT. Translation: CASSFGEEAFF.